The 19 T cell receptor beta chains presented below share a single source sample, sequenced in a study of T cell responses to AZD1222 COVID-19 vaccine. Only in-frame clones appear in the TCRdb table, and some are missing; sequencing was by immunoSEQ multiplex PCR. The sample lists some 67,000 clones; about 80% were seen once. Sample: peripheral blood, taken 28 days after the second AZD1222 dose. The receptors here all came from an adult who received the AZD1222 COVID-19 vaccine.

The chain joins TRBV5-6 to TRBJ2-7; the D gene is possibly TRBD1 (5 bases). This CDR3 is 15 amino acids long. V lost 0 bases to trimming and J lost 2 bases, with 12 bases between them. Germline V gene sequence: CDR1 SGHDT, CDR2 YYEEEE. The CDR3 coding sequence is TGTGCCAGCAGCTTGGAGCTGGACACCACCTACGAGCAGTACTTC. Protein sequence: CASSLELDTTYEQYF.

Only one count was recorded for this clone. The CDR3 spells CASSARAGAVGDTQYF. In nucleotides, the CDR3 is TGTGCCAGCAGTGCTCGAGCGGGGGCCGTGGGAGATACGCAGTATTTT. The chain carries TRBV6-2 or TRBV6-3 and TRBJ2-3, with 8 bases identical to TRBD2. The V gene end was trimmed by 5 bases and the J gene end by 5 bases; junction bases not matched to a gene: 12. This CDR3 contains 16 residues. The germline gives CDR1 MNHEY, CDR2 SVGEGT.

The chain uses TRBV6-5 and TRBJ1-5; unclear D gene. V was trimmed by 8 bases and J by 3 bases, leaving 14 bases between them. This CDR3 region has 14 residues. Germline CDR1 reads MNHEY; CDR2 reads SVGAGI. The CDR3 protein is CASRRGGFNQPQHF. The CDR3 nucleotides are TGTGCCAGCCGTCGGGGAGGTTTCAATCAGCCCCAGCATTTT.

The rearrangement links TRBV7-2 to TRBJ1-5; D gene unclear. The V gene's germline CDR1 is SGHTA and CDR2 FQGNSA. The CDR3 runs 14 residues. V lost 3 bases to trimming and J lost 3 bases, with 9 bases between them. The CDR3 region has the DNA TGTGCCAGCAGCTTCGACTTGGCCAATCAGCCCCAGCATTTT. It is translated as CASSFDLANQPQHF.

This clone occurred many times. The gene calls are TRBV6-2 or TRBV6-3 and TRBJ1-5; D is perhaps TRBD1 (5 bases). The germline CDR1 and CDR2 sequences are MNHEY and SVGEGT. The CDR3 has 15 residues. Trimming took off 6 bases at V and 6 bases at J, with 18 bases between the two ends. The CDR3, as DNA: TGTGCCAGCAGCTGGGGGATGGAAGGTGGTCAGCCCCAGCATTTT. This encodes CASSWGMEGGQPQHF.

The V call is TRBV3-1 (or the pseudogene TRBV3-2), the J call TRBJ1-3; 10 bases fit TRBD1. Germline CDR1 and CDR2: LGHDT and YNNKEL (reference sequence). There are 16 residues in the CDR3. V gave up 3 bases and J gave up 3 bases; unmatched junction bases: 5. CDR3 residues: CASSHPDRGLGNTIYF. For the CDR3, the DNA is TGTGCCAGCAGCCATCCAGACAGGGGGCTTGGAAACACCATATATTTT.

The V gene is TRBV4-3, the J gene TRBJ1-4; D is undetermined. The V and J ends lost 1 base and 4 bases respectively, with 10 bases between them. Germline lookup yields CDR1 LGHNA and CDR2 YSLEER. The CDR3 spans 15 residues. The CDR3 DNA sequence: TGCGCCAGCAGCCAAGGCGGTCAGCGTAATGAAAAACTGTTTTTT. It specifies CASSQGGQRNEKLFF.

The V call is TRBV21-1, the J call TRBJ2-4; the table's D call TRBD1 went unverified against the DNA. TRBV21-1 is flagged as a pseudogene. The CDR3 contains 17 residues. CDR3 DNA sequence: TGTGCCAGCAGCAAAGAAGGGACAGGGGGAGAATTGAACATTCAGTACTTC. Translated: CASSKEGTGGELNIQYF.

This chain connects TRBV5-1 to TRBJ2-2; the D is unclear. The CDR3 runs 17 residues. Per the germline V gene, CDR1 is SGHRS and CDR2 is YFSETQ. Trimming removed 0 bases at V and 0 bases at J, with 12 bases between. CDR3 protein: CASSLGVETSNTGELFF. CDR3 DNA: TGCGCCAGCAGCTTGGGGGTTGAGACCTCGAACACCGGGGAGCTGTTTTTT. Supplemented by reference TRBV5-1 and TRBJ2-2, the full variable domain reads KAGVTQTPRYLIKTRGQQVTLSCSPISGHRSVSWYQQTPGQGLQFLFEYFSETQRNKGNFPGRFSGRQFSNSRSEMNVSTLELGDSALYLCASSLGVETSNTGELFFGEGSRLTVL.

The rearrangement joins TRBV10-1 to TRBJ2-5; 7 bases align to TRBD2. The CDR3 extends over 14 amino acids. From germline, CDR1 is WNHNN and CDR2 SYGVQD (reference sequence). Trimming at V came to 5 bases and at J to 2 bases, leaving 5 bases not matched to a gene. The CDR3 region has the DNA TGCGCCAGCAGTCCCGGGAGGTCTCAAGAGACCCAGTACTTC. It codes for CASSPGRSQETQYF.

The J gene is TRBJ2-7, the V gene TRBV18; no reliable D call. The length of the CDR3 is 11 residues. Trimming shortened V by 5 bases and J by 0 bases, and 2 bases separated the two germline ends. Per the germline V gene, CDR1 is KGHSH and CDR2 is LQKENI. The CDR3 is CASSASYEQYF. In DNA, the CDR3 is TGTGCCAGCTCAGCCTCCTACGAGCAGTACTTC.

CDR3 nucleotide sequence: TGTGCCAGCAGCTTAGACCTCAGCGGGGGCGCAGATACGCAGTATTTT. Amino acids: CASSLDLSGGADTQYF. This chain uses TRBV7-9 with TRBJ2-3, with 8 bases that match TRBD2. The germline V gene has CDR1 SEHNR and CDR2 FQNEAQ (reference sequence). The length of the CDR3 is 16 residues. J was trimmed by 4 bases and V by 1 base; bases with no gene match: 7. Drawing the rest from reference TRBV7-9 and TRBJ2-3, the complete variable domain is DTGVSQNPRHKITKRGQNVTFRCDPISEHNRLYWYRQTLGQGPEFLTYFQNEAQLEKSRLLSDRFSAERPKGSFSTLEIQRTEQGDSAMYLCASSLDLSGGADTQYFGPGTRLTVL.

The J gene is TRBJ2-3, the V gene TRBV2; the D call may be TRBD1 or TRBD2 (5 bases each). From germline, CDR1 is SNHLY and CDR2 FYNNEI. CDR3 length equals 15 residues. Trimming left V 3 bases short and J 4 bases short, with 14 bases between. The CDR3 region has the DNA TGTGCCAGCAGTGATTGGGACCGTAATCCAGATACGCAGTATTTT. The encoded protein is CASSDWDRNPDTQYF. Full variable domain (outside the CDR3, taken from reference TRBV2 and TRBJ2-3): EPEVTQTPSHQVTQMGQEVILRCVPISNHLYFYWYRQILGQKVEFLVSFYNNEISEKSEIFDDQFSVERPDGSNFTLKIRSTKLEDSAMYFCASSDWDRNPDTQYFGPGTRLTVL.

The genes are TRBV2 and TRBJ1-3; TRBD1 is a possible D gene (5 bases). Per germline, CDR1 SNHLY and CDR2 FYNNEI. Trimming removed 11 bases from V and 0 bases from J, with 11 bases in between. This CDR3 region has 13 residues. DNA for the CDR3: TGTGCCGTGGGGGGGTTCTCTGGAAACACCATATATTTT. Its translation: CAVGGFSGNTIYF.

CDR3 in amino acids: CASSQEGSRAQETQYF. The CDR3 DNA reads TGTGCCAGCAGCCAAGAAGGTTCCAGGGCTCAAGAGACCCAGTACTTC. The chain links TRBV3-1 (or the pseudogene TRBV3-2) to TRBJ2-5; tentatively, D is TRBD1 (5 bases). Germline assignment: CDR1 LGHDT and CDR2 YNNKEL (reference sequence). Trimming shortened V by 0 bases and J by 2 bases, and 13 bases separated the two germline ends. CDR3 length: 16 residues.

This clone was counted only a few times. The CDR3 bases are TGTGCCAGCAGTTCAGACAGGGGGCTTGAAAAACTGTTTTTT. Its protein product is CASSSDRGLEKLFF. V is TRBV2 and J is TRBJ1-4, with TRBD1 identical over 10 bases. With 5 bases clipped from V and 7 bases from J, the junction kept 4 bases outside the gene matches. Germline loops: CDR1 SNHLY, CDR2 FYNNEI. The CDR3 covers 14 residues.

This chain joins TRBV7-9 and TRBJ1-4, with D maybe TRBD1 (5 bases). The CDR3 has 14 residues. Trimming stripped 5 bases from V and 8 bases from J, with 15 bases between. Per germline, CDR1 SEHNR and CDR2 FQNEAQ (reference sequence). CDR3 sequence (DNA): TGTGCCAGCAGCCTGGGAGGGGACGGGGAAAAACTGTTTTTT. Translating gives CASSLGGDGEKLFF.

The chain joins TRBV5-1 to TRBJ2-2; TRBD2 is a possible D gene (5 bases). CDR1 and CDR2 from the germline V gene are SGHRS and YFSETQ. Trimming removed 0 bases at V and 3 bases at J, with 12 bases between. The CDR3 extends over 16 amino acids. CDR3 DNA sequence: TGCGCCAGCAGCTTGGAGTTTCGGGAATACACCGGGGAGCTGTTTTTT. This sequence encodes CASSLEFREYTGELFF. Drawing the rest from reference TRBV5-1 and TRBJ2-2, the complete variable domain is KAGVTQTPRYLIKTRGQQVTLSCSPISGHRSVSWYQQTPGQGLQFLFEYFSETQRNKGNFPGRFSGRQFSNSRSEMNVSTLELGDSALYLCASSLEFREYTGELFFGEGSRLTVL.

This rearrangement joins TRBV5-6 to TRBJ1-2; D unresolved. Trimming took off 4 bases at V and 8 bases at J, with 9 bases between the two ends. CDR1 and CDR2 (germline): SGHDT, YYEEEE. The CDR3 runs 11 residues. The CDR3 loop is CASSHRWGYTF. CDR3 sequence (DNA): TGTGCCAGCAGCCACCGCTGGGGCTACACCTTC.